This T cell receptor beta chain was captured by sequencing in a study of blood T cell repertoires in COVID-19 (dated by TCRdb to about 2020). In the study overall: Collaborator samples came from the United States, Italy and Spain and covered acute and convalescent phases of COVID-19. The prospective study material was composed of cDNA or gDNA derived from T cells, B-cell-depleted T cells, or PBMCs. The dataset comprised deeply sampled blood TCRbeta repertoires from subjects exposed to, actively infected with, or recovered from COVID-19. A freely available public database, intended as a resource for researchers studying the immune response to SARS-CoV-2, is where the repertoires were released. The samples were drawn from two sources: the first 160 participants of the ongoing ImmuneRACE study, and 1,000 to 1,500 subjects contributed by 6 global collaborators. Nearly every sample came with metadata listing a de-identified subject ID, COVID-19 status, age in years and sex. HLA class I and class II types, where available, came from metadata supplied by the sample provider rather than from assay-based typing. The paper's findings and limits, for the study overall: The quantity of clinical and demographic metadata differed by source and by participant and was supplied without curation.

Collaborating institutions collected whole blood in K2EDTA tubes following their own protocols. For TCRbeta analysis, collaborators shipped samples in one of three forms: frozen whole blood, isolated PBMCs, or DNA extracted from either of those sample types. A word on this clone: Which antigen it targets is not known. One base away there is no much larger clone; base qualities are not given.

The immunoSEQ Assay, a bias-controlled multiplex PCR, was used to amplify TCRbeta CDR3 regions from genomic DNA. From the authors' description of their analysis: Nucleated cell counts per sample were estimated from amplification of reference gene primers within the assay. To quantify the absolute abundance of each unique TCRbeta CDR3 rearrangement, sequence reads were collapsed and filtered. For each sample, productive Simpson clonality was calculated as the square root of Simpson's diversity index over productive rearrangements. TCRdb's version of the immuneACCESS table is confined to in-frame rearrangements and falls short of the full clone set. An unresolved V gene accounts for under half of the shortfall where checked; the remainder is of unknown origin. V and J calls and clone size are as listed in that table; D and trimming were resolved from the DNA. This sample is represented by about 76,000 clones; roughly 80% of them were singletons. The leading ten clones occupy approximately 20% of the sample.

The germline V gene gives CDR1 as SGHTA and CDR2 as FQGNSA. Trimming at the junction amounts to 1 base on V and 0 bases on J, and the germline ends lie 15 bases apart. The CDR3 starts with the cysteine, ends with the phenylalanine, and has 17 residues. Only the CDR3 portion is preserved as DNA: 51 bases, with reading frame beginning at the first base. The rearrangement joined TRBV7-2 to TRBJ1-2; TRBD1 is a weak D gene call, 6 bases matching. The specimen sequenced was peripheral blood. This clonotype originated in a woman between 55 and 75 years old with acute or convalescent COVID-19. CDR3 loop: CASSLDPRRTANYGYTF. The sequenced DNA: TGTGCCAGCAGCTTAGATCCCCGGCGGACAGCTAACTATGGCTACACCTTC.